This T cell receptor (beta chain) was sequenced for a study of T-cell reconstitution after alpha-beta-depleted transplantation in children. Trimming took 1 base from V and 4 from J; bases not matched to a gene: 7. Germline CDR1 and CDR2: SGHRS and YFSETQ. The CDR3 consists of 16 residues. In this sample, this clonotype turned up many times. TCRbeta library construction was performed incorporating unique molecular identifiers. TCRdb analysed the PCR reads with MiXCR anew, one entry per CDR3 protein. The profile shows about 200,000 distinct CDR3 sequences, about 15% of them singletons. Sequencing was performed on PBMCs from the stem cell graft donor, taken from the stem cell graft. The TCR sequence derives from a human donor who donated a stem cell graft to a child with acute lymphoblastic leukemia. The V call is TRBV5-1, the J call TRBJ2-2, with 7 bases fitting TRBD2. The CDR3 loop reads CASSLLTSESTGELFF. The CDR3 nucleotides read TGCGCCAGCAGCTTGTTAACTAGCGAAAGCACCGGGGAGCTGTTTTTT.